This T cell receptor (beta chain) was identified during a study of neoadjuvant anti-PD-1 for oral cavity cancer. TCRdb's table, derived via immunoSEQ multiplex PCR, lists solely in-frame clones and lacks some. The top ten hold about 2.9% of the sample, which has 84,000 or so clones, around 80% seen once. The CDR3 contains 13 residues. The germline CDR1 and CDR2 sequences are LNHNV and YYDKDF (reference sequence). The germline V and J ends were trimmed by 6 bases and 1 base, with 9 bases remaining between them. The specimen comprised PBMCs, sampled before nivolumab (anti-PD-1) treatment. The clonotype comes from a person between 40 and 79 years old with oral cavity squamous cell carcinoma. This rearrangement joins TRBV15 to TRBJ1-1; maybe TRBD1 (6 bases). This chain's CDR3 is CATSRQANTEAFF. In DNA, the CDR3 is TGTGCCACCAGTCGACAGGCGAACACTGAAGCTTTCTTT.